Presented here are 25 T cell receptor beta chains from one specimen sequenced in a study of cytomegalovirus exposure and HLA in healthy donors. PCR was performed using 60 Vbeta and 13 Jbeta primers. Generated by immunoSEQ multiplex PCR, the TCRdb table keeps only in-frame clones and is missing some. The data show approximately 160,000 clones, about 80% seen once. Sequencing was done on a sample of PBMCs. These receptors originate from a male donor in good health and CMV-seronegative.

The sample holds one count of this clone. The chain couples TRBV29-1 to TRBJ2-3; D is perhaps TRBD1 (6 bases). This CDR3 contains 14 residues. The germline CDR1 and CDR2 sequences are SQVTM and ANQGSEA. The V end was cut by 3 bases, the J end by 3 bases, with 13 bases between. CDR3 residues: CSVEGAGVTDTQYF. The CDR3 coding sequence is TGCAGCGTTGAGGGGGCAGGGGTGACAGATACGCAGTATTTT.

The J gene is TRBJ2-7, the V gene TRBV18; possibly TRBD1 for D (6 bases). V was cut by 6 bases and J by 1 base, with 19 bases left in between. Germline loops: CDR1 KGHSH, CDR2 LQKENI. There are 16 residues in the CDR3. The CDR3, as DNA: TGTGCCAGCTCGCCAACTACAGGGCCAGGTTCCTACGAGCAGTACTTC. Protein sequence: CASSPTTGPGSYEQYF.

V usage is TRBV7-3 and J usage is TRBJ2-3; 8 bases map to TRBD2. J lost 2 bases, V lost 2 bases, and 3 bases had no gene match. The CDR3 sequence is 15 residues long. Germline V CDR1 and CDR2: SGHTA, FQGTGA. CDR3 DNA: TGTGCCAGCAGCTTAGGCGGGGGGTACACAGATACGCAGTATTTT. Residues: CASSLGGGYTDTQYF.

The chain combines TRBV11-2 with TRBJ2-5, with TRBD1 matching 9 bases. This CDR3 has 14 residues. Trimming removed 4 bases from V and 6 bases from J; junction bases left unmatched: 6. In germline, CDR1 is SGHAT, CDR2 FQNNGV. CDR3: CASSSGTGIKTQYF. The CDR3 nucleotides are TGTGCCAGCAGCTCCGGGACAGGGATAAAGACCCAGTACTTC.

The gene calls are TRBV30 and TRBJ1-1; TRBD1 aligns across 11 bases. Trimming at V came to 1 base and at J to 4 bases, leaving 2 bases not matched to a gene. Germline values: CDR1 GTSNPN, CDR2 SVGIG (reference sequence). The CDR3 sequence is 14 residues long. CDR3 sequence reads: CAWSEGQGGTEAFF. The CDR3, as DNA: TGTGCCTGGAGTGAGGGACAGGGGGGCACTGAAGCTTTCTTT.

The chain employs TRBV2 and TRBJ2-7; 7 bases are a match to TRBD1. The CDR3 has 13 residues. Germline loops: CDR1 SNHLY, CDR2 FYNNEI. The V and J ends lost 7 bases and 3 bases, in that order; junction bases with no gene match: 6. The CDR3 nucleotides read TGTGCCAGCACCCCGGGACAGAGCTACGAGCAGTACTTC. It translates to CASTPGQSYEQYF.

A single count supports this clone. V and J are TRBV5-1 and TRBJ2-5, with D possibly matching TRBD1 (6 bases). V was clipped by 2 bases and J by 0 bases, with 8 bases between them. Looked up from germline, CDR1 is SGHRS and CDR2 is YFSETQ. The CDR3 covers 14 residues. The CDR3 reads CASSLQGYQETQYF. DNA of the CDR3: TGCGCCAGCAGCTTACAGGGTTACCAAGAGACCCAGTACTTC.

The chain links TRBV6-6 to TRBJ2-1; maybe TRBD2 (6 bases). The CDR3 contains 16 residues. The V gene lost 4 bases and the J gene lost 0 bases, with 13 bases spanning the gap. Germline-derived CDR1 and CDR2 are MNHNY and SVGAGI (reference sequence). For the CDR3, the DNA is TGTGCCAGCAGTTCTAGCGCTACGAGCTCCTACAATGAGCAGTTCTTC. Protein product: CASSSSATSSYNEQFF.

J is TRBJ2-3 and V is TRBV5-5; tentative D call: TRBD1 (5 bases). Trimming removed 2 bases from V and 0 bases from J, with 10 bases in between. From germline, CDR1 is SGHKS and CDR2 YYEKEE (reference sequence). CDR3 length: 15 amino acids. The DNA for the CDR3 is TGTGCCAGCAGCTTATTTGCAGGGAGCACAGATACGCAGTATTTT. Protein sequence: CASSLFAGSTDTQYF.

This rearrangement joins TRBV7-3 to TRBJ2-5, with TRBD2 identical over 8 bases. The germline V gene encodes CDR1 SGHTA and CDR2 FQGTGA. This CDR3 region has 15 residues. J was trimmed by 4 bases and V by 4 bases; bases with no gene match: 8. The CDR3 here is CASSSSGRGGETQYF. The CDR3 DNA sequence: TGTGCCAGCAGCTCCTCCGGGAGGGGGGGAGAGACCCAGTACTTC.

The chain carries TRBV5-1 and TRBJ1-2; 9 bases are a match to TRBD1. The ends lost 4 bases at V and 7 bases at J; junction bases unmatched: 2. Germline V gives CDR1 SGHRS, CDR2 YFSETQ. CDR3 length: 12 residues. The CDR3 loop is CASSGTGTGYTF. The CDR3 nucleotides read TGCGCCAGCAGCGGGACAGGGACTGGCTACACCTTC. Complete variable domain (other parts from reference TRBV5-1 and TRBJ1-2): KAGVTQTPRYLIKTRGQQVTLSCSPISGHRSVSWYQQTPGQGLQFLFEYFSETQRNKGNFPGRFSGRQFSNSRSEMNVSTLELGDSALYLCASSGTGTGYTFGSGTRLTVV.

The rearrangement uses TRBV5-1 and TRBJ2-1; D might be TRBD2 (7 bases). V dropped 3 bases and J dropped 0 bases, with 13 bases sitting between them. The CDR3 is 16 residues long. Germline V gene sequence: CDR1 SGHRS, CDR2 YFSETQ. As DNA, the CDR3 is TGCGCCAGCAGCTCGCTCGCGGGGGCCTCCTACAATGAGCAGTTCTTC. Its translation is CASSSLAGASYNEQFF.

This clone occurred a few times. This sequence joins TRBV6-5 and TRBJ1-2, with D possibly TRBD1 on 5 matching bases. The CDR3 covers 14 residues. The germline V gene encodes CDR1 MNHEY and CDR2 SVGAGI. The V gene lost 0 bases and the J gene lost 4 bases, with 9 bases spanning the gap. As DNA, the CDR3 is TGTGCCAGCAGTTACTCAAGGGGTCCCTATGGCTACACCTTC. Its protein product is CASSYSRGPYGYTF.

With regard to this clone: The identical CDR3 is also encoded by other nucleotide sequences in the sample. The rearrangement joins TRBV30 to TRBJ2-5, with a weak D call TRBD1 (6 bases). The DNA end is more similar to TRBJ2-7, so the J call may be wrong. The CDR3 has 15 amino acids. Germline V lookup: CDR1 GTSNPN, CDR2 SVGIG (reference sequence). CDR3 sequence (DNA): TGTGCCTGGAGTGTAGCCCCTGGGACATCTTACGAGCAGTACTTC. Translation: CAWSVAPGTSYEQYF.

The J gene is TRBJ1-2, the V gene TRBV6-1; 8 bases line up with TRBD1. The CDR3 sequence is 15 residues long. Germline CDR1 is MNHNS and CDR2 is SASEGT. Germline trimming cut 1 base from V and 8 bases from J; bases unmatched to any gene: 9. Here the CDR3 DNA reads TGTGCCAGCAGTGAAGACGGACAGGGTAGAAAAGGCTACACCTTC. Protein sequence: CASSEDGQGRKGYTF.

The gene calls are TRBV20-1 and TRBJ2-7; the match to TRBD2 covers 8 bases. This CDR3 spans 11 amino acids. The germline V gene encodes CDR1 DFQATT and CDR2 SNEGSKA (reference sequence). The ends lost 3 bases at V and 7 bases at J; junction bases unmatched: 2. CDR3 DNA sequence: TGCAGTGCTAGTATAGCGGGGGAGCAGTACTTC. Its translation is CSASIAGEQYF.

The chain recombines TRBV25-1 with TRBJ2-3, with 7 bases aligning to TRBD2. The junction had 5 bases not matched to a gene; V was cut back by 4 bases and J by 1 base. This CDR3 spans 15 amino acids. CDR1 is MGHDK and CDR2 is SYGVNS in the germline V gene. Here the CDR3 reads CASSVGGLGTDTQYF. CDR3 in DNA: TGTGCCAGCAGTGTGGGTGGACTAGGCACAGATACGCAGTATTTT.

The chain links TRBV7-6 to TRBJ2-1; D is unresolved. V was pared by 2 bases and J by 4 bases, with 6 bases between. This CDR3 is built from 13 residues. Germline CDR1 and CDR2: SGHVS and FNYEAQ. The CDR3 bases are TGTGCCAGCAGCTTATTGCGGTACAATGAGCAGTTCTTC. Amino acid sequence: CASSLLRYNEQFF. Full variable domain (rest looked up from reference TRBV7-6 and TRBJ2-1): GAGVSQSPRYKVTKRGQDVALRCDPISGHVSLYWYRQALGQGPEFLTYFNYEAQQDKSGLPNDRFSAERPEGSISTLTIQRTEQRDSAMYRCASSLLRYNEQFFGPGTRLTVL.

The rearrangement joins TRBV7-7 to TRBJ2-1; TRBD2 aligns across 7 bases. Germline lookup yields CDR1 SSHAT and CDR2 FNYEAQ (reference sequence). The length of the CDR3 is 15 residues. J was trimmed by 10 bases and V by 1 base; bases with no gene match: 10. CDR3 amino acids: CASSLERGAGREQFF. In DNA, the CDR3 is TGTGCCAGCAGCTTAGAAAGGGGAGCGGGGAGGGAGCAGTTCTTC.

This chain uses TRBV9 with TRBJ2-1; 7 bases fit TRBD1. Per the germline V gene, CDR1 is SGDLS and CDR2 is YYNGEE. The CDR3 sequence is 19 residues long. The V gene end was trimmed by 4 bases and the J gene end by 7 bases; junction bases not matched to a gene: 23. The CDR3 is CASSLRQGRTWGEANEQFF. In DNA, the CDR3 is TGTGCCAGCAGCCTCCGACAGGGAAGGACCTGGGGTGAAGCAAATGAGCAGTTCTTC.

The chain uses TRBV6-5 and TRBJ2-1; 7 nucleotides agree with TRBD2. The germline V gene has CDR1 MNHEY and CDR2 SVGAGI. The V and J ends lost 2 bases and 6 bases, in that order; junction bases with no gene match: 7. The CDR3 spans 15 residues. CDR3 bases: TGTGCCAGCAGTTACGGGCGGGAGTACATCAATGAGCAGTTCTTC. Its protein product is CASSYGREYINEQFF.

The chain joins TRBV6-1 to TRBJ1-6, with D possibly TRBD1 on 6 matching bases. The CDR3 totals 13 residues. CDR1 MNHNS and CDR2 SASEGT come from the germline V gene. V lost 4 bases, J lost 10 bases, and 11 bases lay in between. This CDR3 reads CASSGQENSPLHF. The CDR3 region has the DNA TGTGCCAGCAGTGGACAGGAGAACTCACCCCTCCACTTT.

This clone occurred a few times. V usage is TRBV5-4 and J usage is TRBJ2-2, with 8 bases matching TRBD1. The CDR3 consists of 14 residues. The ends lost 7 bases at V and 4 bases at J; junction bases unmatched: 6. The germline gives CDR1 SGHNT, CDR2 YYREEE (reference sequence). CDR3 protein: CASERTGTTGELFF. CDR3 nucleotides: TGTGCCAGCGAACGGACAGGGACCACCGGGGAGCTGTTTTTT.

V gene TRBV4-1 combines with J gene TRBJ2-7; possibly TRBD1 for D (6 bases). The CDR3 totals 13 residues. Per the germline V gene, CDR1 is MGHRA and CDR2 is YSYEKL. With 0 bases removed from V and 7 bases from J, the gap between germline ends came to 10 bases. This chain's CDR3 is CASSQEQGWEQYF. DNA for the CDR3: TGCGCCAGCAGCCAAGAGCAGGGGTGGGAGCAGTACTTC.

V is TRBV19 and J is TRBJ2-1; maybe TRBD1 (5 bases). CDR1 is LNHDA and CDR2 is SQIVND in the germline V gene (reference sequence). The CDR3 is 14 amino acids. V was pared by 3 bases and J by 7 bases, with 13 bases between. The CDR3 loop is CASSIKGARNEQFF. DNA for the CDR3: TGTGCCAGTAGTATTAAAGGGGCGCGTAATGAGCAGTTCTTC.